The next 21 T cell receptor delta chains were all read from a single sample in a study of γδ T cells in repeated Plasmodium falciparum infection. TCRdb re-called the multiplex PCR reads with CATT. The sample gives 55,000 to 70,000 delta-chain clones, approximately 1.7% of which show up once; 15% is in the top ten. Flow sorting of PBMC yielded separate Vgamma9/Vdelta2+ and Vdelta2-negative gammadelta T cell populations for bulk repertoire analysis. What was sequenced was gamma-delta T cells from blood. These receptors were taken from a pool of human donors (malaria-infected and uninfected, not separated).

The table lists this clone with many counts. The mismatch at residue 4 between this DNA's translation and the TCRdb protein of a much larger clone likely reflects a read error; the protein shown is translated from the DNA. CDR3 loop: CAYLRGHFKLIF. The CDR3 DNA reads as TGTGCCTACCTTCGGGGACATTTTAAACTCATCTTT. The rearrangement links TRDV3 to TRDJ1; D could derive from TRDD2 or TRDD3 (5 bases each). CDR1 and CDR2 from the germline V gene are TVYSNPD and GDNSRS (reference sequence). The CDR3 runs to 12 residues. Trimming took 4 bases from V and 7 from J, leaving 16 bases between them.

This clone has only a few counts. This likely traces to a read error, being one base from a far larger clone. This CDR3 is also generated by other DNA sequences in the sample. The chain recombines TRDV1 with TRDJ1; TRDD3 might be the D (5 bases). In the absence of a J gene in TCRdb, the DNA was matched to germline to assign it here. The CDR3 runs to 21 residues. Germline values: CDR1 TSWWSYY, CDR2 QGS. The chain's CDR3 is CALGTSIQLTGTLRYTDKLIF. The CDR3 DNA is TGTGCTCTTGGGACCTCCATTCAACTCACGGGGACTCTCAGGTACACCGACAAACTCATCTTT.

At least ten counts were recorded for this clone. It is likely a read error: a sequence one base away is far more abundant. Other nucleotide sequences from this sample produce the same CDR3. The chain carries TRDV1 and TRDJ1; the D call may be TRDD2 or TRDD3 (7 bases each). This CDR3 has 20 amino acids. The V end lost 4 bases, the J end lost 1 base, and 28 bases lay between the germline ends. Germline CDR1 and CDR2: TSWWSYY and QGS. The CDR3: CALGGSFFLLMGIVTDKLIF. CDR3 DNA: TGTGCTCTTGGGGGGTCCTTTTTCCTACTCATGGGGATAGTCACCGATAAACTCATCTTT.

Turning to this clone: The likely explanation is a read error, given a far larger clone one base away. The identical CDR3 is also encoded by other nucleotide sequences in the sample. The chain couples TRDV1 to TRDJ1; possible D gene TRDD2, 5 bases. Trimming shortened V by 3 bases and J by 4 bases, and 24 bases separated the two germline ends. CDR1 and CDR2 from the germline V gene are TSWWSYY and QGS. The CDR3 totals 18 residues. CDR3 protein: CALGDRRSCTPIIDKLIF. The DNA of the CDR3 is TGTGCTCTTGGGGATCGGAGGAGCTGTACTCCTATAATCGATAAACTCATCTTT.

As to this clone: TCRdb pairs this DNA with a much larger clone's protein that differs at residue 13, likely a read error; the protein shown was translated from the DNA. The V call is TRDV1, the J call TRDJ1; TRDD3 agrees at 7 bases. J gave up 8 bases and V 5 bases, and 26 bases lay outside the gene matches. The CDR3 sequence is 19 residues long. Germline V gives CDR1 TSWWSYY, CDR2 QGS. The CDR3 loop reads CALGKRTYSMLGETLKLIF. The CDR3 bases are TGTGCTCTTGGGAAAAGAACCTACTCGATGTTGGGGGAGACGCTGAAACTCATCTTT.

This clone was seen at least ten times. CDR3 residues: CALGELGGLPTSYWGNTDKLIF. CDR3 DNA: TGTGCTCTTGGGGAATTAGGGGGCCTTCCTACGTCTTACTGGGGGAACACCGATAAACTCATCTTT. V usage is TRDV1 and J usage is TRDJ1; TRDD2 or TRDD3 may be the D gene (9 bases each). The CDR3 spans 22 residues. Per the germline V gene, CDR1 is TSWWSYY and CDR2 is QGS. V shed 2 bases and J shed 0 bases, with 31 bases lying between them.

Notes on this clone: This probably arose from a read error, given a far larger clone one base away. The same CDR3 is also encoded by other DNA sequences in this sample. The V gene is listed as TRDV1; no J gene was called; the table's D call, TRDD3, was not checked against the DNA. Germline values: CDR1 TSWWSYY, CDR2 QGS. The length of the CDR3 is 21 residues. The chain's CDR3 is CALGAHSYVGGGYSETDKLIF. DNA for the CDR3: TGTGCTCTTGGGGCCCATTCCTACGTTGGTGGGGGATACTCAGAAACCGATAAGCTCATCTTT.

Concerning this clone: For this DNA, TCRdb reports the protein of a much larger clone, which diverges at residue 3, most likely from a read error; the protein presented here is translated directly from the DNA. The genes are TRDV1 and TRDJ1; perhaps D is TRDD2 or TRDD3 (8 bases each). The CDR3 length is 22 residues. Germline CDR1 reads TSWWSYY; CDR2 reads QGS. CDR3 in DNA: TGTGCTCGTGGGCCACCAAGCCTTCCTATGGTACTGGGGGGGTCCACGACCGATAAACTCATCTTT. It specifies CARGPPSLPMVLGGSTTDKLIF.

Of note for this clone: The protein recorded in TCRdb matches a much larger clone and deviates from this DNA's translation at residue 15, suggesting a read error; the protein here is obtained by translating the DNA. No call exists for the J gene, whereas the V gene is TRDV3; the DNA was not used to check the table's D call, TRDD3. The germline V gene has CDR1 TVYSNPD and CDR2 GDNSRS (reference sequence). CDR3 length: 16 amino acids. The CDR3 nucleotides are TGTGCCTTTAATCCCCCTTGCTGGGGGATAACCGATAAACTCACCTTT. This gives the protein CAFNPPCWGITDKLTF.

This clone was detected a few times. This DNA's translation and the protein TCRdb lists, from a much larger clone, do not match at residue 9, likely due to a read error; the protein shown is translated from the DNA. The V gene is TRDV1, the J gene TRDJ2; 12 bases align to TRDD3. The J gene, absent from TCRdb, was called here by matching the DNA to germline. This CDR3 region has 22 residues. Germline V gene data show CDR1 as TSWWSYY and CDR2 as QGS. Trimming took 3 bases from V and 2 from J; bases not matched to a gene: 19. This CDR3 is CALGDVVLYPLGDTSLTAQLFF. DNA of the CDR3: TGTGCTCTTGGGGACGTCGTCCTATATCCACTGGGGGATACCAGCTTGACAGCACAACTCTTCTTT.

This clone has more than one count but fewer than ten. A far more abundant clone sits one base away, making this likely a read error. This sample also contains other DNA sequences that code for the same CDR3. The V gene is listed as TRDV2; no J gene was called; TRDD3, the table's D call, was not compared with the DNA. CDR1 is GEAIGNYY and CDR2 is EKD in the germline V gene. CDR3 length equals 19 residues. DNA of the CDR3: TGTGCCTGTGACACCGCAAAAGGGGGATACGCGATGGACACCGATAAGCTCATCTTT. Translated, it gives CACDTAKGGYAMDTDKLIF.

Of note for this clone: A read error likely explains this, since a far larger clone differs by one base. Different DNA sequences within this sample yield the same CDR3. The chain joins TRDV1 to TRDJ1; 8 bases align to TRDD3. Germline lookup yields CDR1 TSWWSYY and CDR2 QGS. The CDR3 consists of 19 residues. CDR3 loop: CALGEPRGYPTRYTDKLIF. Here the CDR3 DNA reads TGTGCCCTTGGGGAACCGCGGGGATACCCGACGAGGTACACCGATAAACTCATCTTT.

On this clone itself: TCRdb attributes to this sequence the protein of a much larger clone, which differs from the DNA translation at residue 4; a read error is likely, and the protein displayed is translated from the DNA. The rearrangement uses TRDV1 and TRDJ1; 7 bases line up with TRDD2. The germline CDR1 and CDR2 sequences are TSWWSYY and QGS. The length of the CDR3 is 23 residues. V lost 8 bases, J lost 0 bases, and 33 bases stayed unmatched. The CDR3, as DNA: TGTGCTCTTAGGGTCCTTAGTTCCTACCCTTTTCGCCGTCTGGCCTTTTACACCGATAAACTCATCTTT. Encoded protein: CALRVLSSYPFRRLAFYTDKLIF.

This clone came up a few times. This is likely an artifact of a read error, given a far larger clone one base away. The same CDR3 can be traced to other DNA sequences in this sample. The chain joins TRDV1 to TRDJ2, with TRDD3 identical over 11 bases. Because TCRdb records no J gene, it was assigned here through a match of the DNA to germline. Germline CDR1 is TSWWSYY and CDR2 is QGS. This CDR3 has 22 residues. The CDR3 loop reads CALGEIFPYWGISARAVAQLFF. DNA for the CDR3: TGTGCCCTTGGGGAAATCTTCCCGTACTGGGGGATATCGGCTCGAGCCGTGGCACAACTCTTCTTT.

This clone has a count of ten or more. A far larger clone is just one base off, so this is likely a read error. This sample includes further DNA sequences coding for the same CDR3. The chain recombines TRDV1 with TRDJ1; D is possibly TRDD3 (10 bases). CDR1 and CDR2 from the germline V gene are TSWWSYY and QGS. The CDR3 length is 25 residues. With 9 bases removed from V and 0 bases from J, the gap between germline ends came to 47 bases. Here the CDR3 DNA reads TGTGCTCTCTTACCCAAACCGACCTTCCTACCCCTTTTAATTGTACTGGGGGATTACACCGATAAACTCATCTTT. As protein: CALLPKPTFLPLLIVLGDYTDKLIF.

As concerns this clone: The protein in TCRdb stems from a much larger clone and differs at residue 5 from this DNA's translation, likely a read error; here the protein is translated from the DNA. CDR3 bases: TGTGCTCTTGGGAAACTAAAGGCCTCCTTGGCTGGGGGATTCACCTGCACCGATAAACTCATCTTT. Amino acids: CALGKLKASLAGGFTCTDKLIF. The rearrangement links TRDV1 to TRDJ1, with 9 bases matching TRDD3. The CDR3 has 22 residues. The germline gives CDR1 TSWWSYY, CDR2 QGS.

At least ten counts were recorded for this clone. A single base is all that separates this from a far larger clone, so a read error is likely. Other nucleotide sequences from this sample produce the same CDR3. V and J are TRDV2 and TRDJ1; 12 bases are a match to TRDD3. Germline V gives CDR1 GEAIGNYY, CDR2 EKD. This CDR3 is built from 19 residues. CDR3 nucleotides: TGTGCCTGTGACACCGCGGGTGTACTGGGGGATACAGTAAGAGATAAGCTCATCTTT. As protein: CACDTAGVLGDTVRDKLIF.

This clone has a count of ten or more. This DNA's translation and the protein TCRdb lists, from a much larger clone, do not match at residue 8, likely due to a read error; the protein shown is translated from the DNA. The chain uses TRDV1 and TRDJ1; TRDD2 is a possible D gene (5 bases). Looked up from germline, CDR1 is TSWWSYY and CDR2 is QGS. This CDR3 is built from 20 residues. CDR3 amino acids: CALGGAPSLLNRGVTHKLIF. CDR3 sequence (DNA): TGTGCTCTTGGGGGGGCCCCCTCCCTTCTCAACAGGGGTGTCACCCATAAACTCATCTTT.

As for this clone: TCRdb assigns this DNA the protein of a much larger clone, which departs from its translation at residue 12; this likely reflects a read error, and the protein shown comes from translating the DNA. The V gene is TRDV1, the J gene TRDJ1; D may be TRDD3 (5 bases). Since TCRdb gives no J gene, matching the DNA to germline was used here to assign it. CDR3 length: 20 amino acids. Between the trimmed V and J ends, which lost 0 bases and 7 bases, there was a span of 30 bases. Looked up from germline, CDR1 is TSWWSYY and CDR2 is QGS. The CDR3 here is CALGELDFLLGGTKWGKLIF. The CDR3 DNA sequence: TGTGCTCTTGGGGAACTTGACTTTCTCTTAGGGGGTACCAAATGGGGTAAACTCATCTTT.

This clone was observed many times. The TCRdb protein comes from a much larger clone and disagrees with this DNA's translation at residue 12, likely due to a read error; the protein given here is derived from the DNA. The CDR3 loop reads CALGESSSYRSPMGPPTDKLIF. CDR3 nucleotide sequence: TGTGCTCTTGGGGAATCCTCTTCCTATCGATCGCCTATGGGTCCCCCTACCGATAAACTCATCTTT. V usage is TRDV1 and J usage is TRDJ1; 7 bases are a match to TRDD2. The germline CDR1 and CDR2 sequences are TSWWSYY and QGS. The CDR3 is 22 residues long. With 2 bases clipped from V and 2 bases from J, the junction kept 26 bases outside the gene matches.

A few counts support this clone. A single base is all that separates this from a far larger clone, so a read error is likely. The DNA of the CDR3 is TGTGCTCTTGGGGATGCCCACTTCCCCATACTGGGGGATACGCCCGATACCGATAAACTCATCTTT. Amino acids: CALGDAHFPILGDTPDTDKLIF. The rearrangement uses TRDV1 and TRDJ1, with TRDD3 identical over 13 bases. TCRdb leaves out the J gene; it was filled in here by matching the DNA to germline. V lost 3 bases, J lost 2 bases, and 21 bases stayed unmatched. The length of the CDR3 is 22 residues. CDR1 is TSWWSYY and CDR2 is QGS in the germline V gene.